The present T cell receptor (beta chain) was sequenced within a study of T cells in Graves' hyperthyroidism and ophthalmopathy. Trimming took off 6 bases at V and 2 bases at J, with 10 bases between the two ends. The CDR3 is 14 amino acids. Germline V gene data show CDR1 as MNHEY and CDR2 as SVGAGI. Clinicians diagnosed patients from clinical symptoms, serum thyroxine and TRAb, thyroid ultrasound and orbital computed tomography. This clonotype was recorded at least ten times. RNA transcripts served as the template for amplifying TCR beta CDR3 regions. HTBI primers were the set used in a first-round RT-PCR of the TCR CDR3. TCRdb redid the calling of the multiplex PCR reads with MiXCR, one entry per CDR3 protein. This table has roughly 240,000 distinct CDR3 sequences, approximately 25% appearing once.

This receptor was taken from a woman in her thirties or forties with Graves' ophthalmopathy. Sequenced input: blood. The chain uses TRBV6-5 and TRBJ2-2, with D possibly being TRBD2 (6 bases). CDR3 bases: TGTGCCAGCAGGTGGGAGGACAACACCGGGGAGCTGTTTTTT. Amino acid sequence: CASRWEDNTGELFF.